The following is a T cell receptor beta chain sequence with its context. Its antigen remains unknown. TCRdb re-derived calls from the 5' RACE reads in MiXCR, one entry per CDR3 protein. Here the sample spans about 210,000 distinct CDR3 sequences, roughly 10% being singletons. These data are taken from a study of identical twins. The V and J ends lost 0 bases and 4 bases respectively, with 12 bases between them. Germline V CDR1 and CDR2: MGHRA, YSYEKL. The CDR3 has 16 amino acids. Study-wide results and caveats: Sequences that were out-of-frame, alpha and twin-shared displayed an excess of low generation probability.

The chain carries TRBV4-1 and TRBJ2-2; unclear D gene. Material for sequencing was memory (CD45RO+) T cells sorted from blood. This clonotype was obtained from a woman in her late teens or twenties in good health. The CDR3 sequence is CASSQELAVGTGELFF. The CDR3 nucleotides are TGCGCCAGCAGCCAAGAACTGGCAGTGGGCACCGGGGAGCTGTTTTTT.